A single sample is the source of the 2 T cell receptor beta chains below, sequenced in a study of T-cell memory formation after mild COVID-19. TCRdb itself ran the 5' RACE reads through MiXCR, one entry per CDR3 protein. The sample holds tens of thousands of distinct CDR3 sequences, more than 20% seen once. The specimen was PBMCs or a T cell subset sorted from them (not recorded which). All receptors come from a man aged 18 to 30 who had mild COVID-19 (a few samples of this study predate the infection). Cell type and time point are not known.

The genes are TRBV7-7 and TRBJ2-1; possible D gene TRBD2, 6 bases. This CDR3 comprises 15 residues. V dropped 5 bases and J dropped 5 bases, with 16 bases sitting between them. Looked up from germline, CDR1 is SSHAT and CDR2 is FNYEAQ (reference sequence). The CDR3 loop is CASSLSPGLHNEQFF. CDR3 in DNA: TGTGCCAGCAGCCTAAGCCCGGGACTCCACAATGAGCAGTTCTTC.

The genes are TRBV4-3 and TRBJ2-2; 7 nucleotides agree with TRBD2. The V gene's germline CDR1 is LGHNA and CDR2 YSLEER. V dropped 2 bases and J dropped 3; count of bases not matched to a gene: 12. The CDR3 sequence is 18 residues long. The chain's CDR3 is CASSQLLRDYLYTGELFF. As DNA, the CDR3 is TGCGCCAGCAGCCAACTCCTCCGGGACTACCTTTACACCGGGGAGCTGTTTTTT.